These 27 T cell receptor beta chains were sequenced from one sample in a study of cytomegalovirus exposure and HLA in healthy donors. Data came from immunoSEQ multiplex PCR; TCRdb stores just in-frame clones and leaves some out. The table has around 56,000 clones, 93% seen once; the top ten hold over 1.5%. The sample consisted of PBMCs. Receptors were obtained from a woman in her late teens or twenties in good health and CMV-seropositive.

The rearrangement links TRBV4-2 to TRBJ2-7; 7 bases match TRBD2. Germline V lookup: CDR1 LGHNA, CDR2 YNFKEQ. The ends lost 5 bases at V and 2 bases at J; junction bases unmatched: 6. The CDR3 length is 14 residues. CDR3 amino acids: CASSERGSTYEQYF. The CDR3 nucleotides read TGTGCCAGCAGCGAGCGGGGTTCTACCTACGAGCAGTACTTC.

This sequence joins TRBV6-5 and TRBJ1-1; a possible D gene is TRBD1 (6 bases). The germline CDR1 and CDR2 sequences are MNHEY and SVGAGI. This CDR3 is built from 15 residues. Trimming cost V 6 bases and J 2 bases, with 16 bases left between them. The CDR3 here is CASRADRRLNTEAFF. CDR3 DNA sequence: TGTGCCAGCAGGGCGGACAGACGGCTAAACACTGAAGCTTTCTTT.

The V and J genes are TRBV13 and TRBJ2-1, with a weak D call TRBD2 (6 bases). The V end lost 6 bases, the J end lost 7 bases, and 22 bases lay between the germline ends. The CDR3 extends over 16 amino acids. Germline lookup yields CDR1 PRHDT and CDR2 FYEKMQ (reference sequence). The CDR3: CASSAPGTLFINEQFF. Written as DNA, the CDR3 is TGTGCCAGCAGTGCACCCGGGACTCTCTTCATTAATGAGCAGTTCTTC.

The rearrangement links TRBV6-5 to TRBJ1-1, with a tentative D call TRBD1 (6 bases). The germline gives CDR1 MNHEY, CDR2 SVGAGI. V shed 6 bases and J shed 5 bases, with 13 bases lying between them. This CDR3 has 13 residues. CDR3: CASSRTVGTEAFF. CDR3 DNA sequence: TGTGCCAGCAGCAGGACAGTCGGGACTGAAGCTTTCTTT.

The J gene is TRBJ2-7, the V gene TRBV7-8, with 7 nucleotides matching TRBD1. After removal of 4 bases from V and 1 base from J, the junction contained 4 bases not matched to a gene. Per the germline V gene, CDR1 is SGHVS and CDR2 is FQNEAQ. There are 14 residues in the CDR3. CDR3 residues: CASSSPTGSYEQYF. As DNA, the CDR3 is TGTGCCAGCAGCTCCCCGACAGGGTCCTACGAGCAGTACTTC.

CDR3 loop: CASSLGQGGTGELFF. DNA for the CDR3: TGCGCCAGCAGCTTGGGACAGGGCGGTACCGGGGAGCTGTTTTTT. The rearrangement links TRBV5-1 to TRBJ2-2; 7 nucleotides match TRBD1. V trimming: 0 bases; J trimming: 5 bases; junction bases outside the gene matches: 4. Germline V gene sequence: CDR1 SGHRS, CDR2 YFSETQ. This CDR3 has 15 residues.

The DNA of the CDR3 is TGTGCCAGCAGCTCGGCGGGGGGTCCCACTGAAGCTTTCTTT. Translating it yields CASSSAGGPTEAFF. This chain joins TRBV5-4 and TRBJ1-1; possible D gene TRBD1, 5 bases. Germline assignment: CDR1 SGHNT and CDR2 YYREEE (reference sequence). Trimming stripped 3 bases from V and 4 bases from J, with 13 bases between. The CDR3 contains 14 residues. Using reference TRBV5-4 and TRBJ1-1 for the parts outside the CDR3, the full variable domain is ETGVTQSPTHLIKTRGQQVTLRCSSQSGHNTVSWYQQALGQGPQFIFQYYREEENGRGNFPPRFSGLQFPNYSSELNVNALELDDSALYLCASSSAGGPTEAFFGQGTRLTVV.

The rearrangement joins TRBV30 to TRBJ2-1; weak D call: TRBD1 (5 bases). Trimming cost V 0 bases and J 12 bases, with 12 bases left between them. The CDR3 is 12 amino acids. The germline CDR1 and CDR2 sequences are GTSNPN and SVGIG (reference sequence). The DNA of the CDR3 is TGTGCCTGGAGTGTTTGGGGCTGGGGGCAGTTCTTC. Protein: CAWSVWGWGQFF.

The count of this clone is one. The rearrangement joins TRBV11-2 to TRBJ2-2; 12 nucleotides match TRBD2. Germline CDR1 reads SGHAT; CDR2 reads FQNNGV. V lost 5 bases, J lost 3 bases, and 13 bases stayed unmatched. The CDR3 length is 19 residues. CDR3 sequence reads: CASSLFRLAGVAHTGELFF. CDR3 DNA sequence: TGTGCCAGCAGCCTTTTTAGACTAGCGGGGGTAGCTCACACCGGGGAGCTGTTTTTT. Full variable domain (outside the CDR3, taken from reference TRBV11-2 and TRBJ2-2): EAGVAQSPRYKIIEKRQSVAFWCNPISGHATLYWYQQILGQGPKLLIQFQNNGVVDDSQLPKDRFSAERLKGVDSTLKIQPAKLEDSAVYLCASSLFRLAGVAHTGELFFGEGSRLTVL.

The rearrangement uses TRBV11-2 and TRBJ2-4, with D unclear. The V gene lost 2 bases and the J gene lost 0 bases, with 11 bases spanning the gap. The CDR3 loop spans 16 amino acids. Germline loops: CDR1 SGHAT, CDR2 FQNNGV. In nucleotides, the CDR3 is TGTGCCAGCAGCTTATGGGCAAACCTAGCCAAAAACATTCAGTACTTC. Translated, it gives CASSLWANLAKNIQYF.

The rearrangement uses TRBV27 and TRBJ2-3; D is uncertain. The CDR3 is made up of 20 amino acids. V was shortened by 3 bases and J by 3 bases, with 28 bases between the two germline ends. Germline-derived CDR1 and CDR2 are MNHEY and SMNVEV (reference sequence). The CDR3 DNA follows: TGTGCCAGCAGTTTTACAAGGCTAGGCCCCAAGATCCGAGAAACAGATACGCAGTATTTT. Its protein is CASSFTRLGPKIRETDTQYF.

This clone has only one observation. This chain joins TRBV29-1 and TRBJ2-1; 11 bases align to TRBD1. The germline V gene encodes CDR1 SQVTM and CDR2 ANQGSEA. CDR3 length equals 14 residues. V lost 6 bases and J lost 8; bases outside the gene matches: 9. DNA of the CDR3: TGCAGCGTGGTGGGACAGGGGGTTATCTATGAGCAGTTCTTC. It is translated as CSVVGQGVIYEQFF.

The chain combines TRBV11-2 with TRBJ2-2, with D possibly matching TRBD2 (5 bases). Germline-derived CDR1 and CDR2 are SGHAT and FQNNGV. V lost 4 bases and J 6 bases, leaving 12 bases between the germline ends. The CDR3 runs to 14 residues. As DNA, the CDR3 is TGTGCCAGCAGCTCCCCCACTAGGGCCGGGGAGCTGTTTTTT. Its protein product is CASSSPTRAGELFF.

This rearrangement joins TRBV7-8 to TRBJ2-7; weak D call: TRBD1 (6 bases). V shed 1 base and J shed 3 bases, with 25 bases lying between them. This CDR3 spans 19 amino acids. Germline-derived CDR1 and CDR2 are SGHVS and FQNEAQ. The CDR3 is CASSLVITGNTKGRYEQYF. CDR3 sequence (DNA): TGTGCCAGCAGCTTAGTTATAACAGGGAACACAAAGGGTCGCTACGAGCAGTACTTC.

The chain is built from TRBV9 and TRBJ2-5, with 9 bases that match TRBD2. Trimming cost V 4 bases and J 2 bases; bases outside gene matches: 6. The CDR3 runs 15 residues. CDR1 and CDR2 from the germline V gene are SGDLS and YYNGEE. The CDR3 protein is CASSSSGAPQETQYF. CDR3 bases: TGTGCCAGCAGCTCTAGCGGGGCCCCACAAGAGACCCAGTACTTC.

V usage is TRBV11-2 and J usage is TRBJ2-7; tentatively, D is TRBD1 (6 bases). Trimming removed 2 bases from V and 0 bases from J, with 11 bases in between. Germline V CDR1 and CDR2: SGHAT, FQNNGV. The CDR3 is 15 amino acids. The CDR3 protein is CASSLIRGYSYEQYF. CDR3 bases: TGTGCCAGCAGCTTAATCAGGGGATACTCCTACGAGCAGTACTTC. The full variable domain, rest sourced from reference TRBV11-2 and TRBJ2-7, is EAGVAQSPRYKIIEKRQSVAFWCNPISGHATLYWYQQILGQGPKLLIQFQNNGVVDDSQLPKDRFSAERLKGVDSTLKIQPAKLEDSAVYLCASSLIRGYSYEQYFGPGTRLTVT.

This chain links TRBV7-9 with TRBJ2-1; TRBD1 aligns across 12 bases. The CDR3 spans 15 residues. The V gene's germline CDR1 is SEHNR and CDR2 FQNEAQ (reference sequence). Trimming took 4 bases from V and 12 from J; bases not matched to a gene: 10. The CDR3 DNA reads TGTGCCAGCAGCTCCGGGACAGGGGGCTTCAGGTCGCAGTTCTTC. This encodes CASSSGTGGFRSQFF.

The chain joins TRBV12-5 to TRBJ1-4, with a tentative D call TRBD1 (5 bases). The germline V gene has CDR1 LGHNT and CDR2 FRNRAP. The CDR3 runs to 16 residues. V lost 0 bases and J 5 bases, leaving 13 bases between the germline ends. The CDR3 loop is CASGLVQASPNEKLFF. The CDR3 region has the DNA TGTGCTAGTGGTTTGGTACAGGCTTCACCAAATGAAAAACTGTTTTTT.

The chain links TRBV28 to TRBJ2-7; TRBD2 agrees at 8 bases. Germline values: CDR1 MDHEN, CDR2 SYDVKM. The CDR3 runs 15 residues. Trimming removed 6 bases from V and 0 bases from J; junction bases left unmatched: 7. CDR3 protein: CASSIPGLGSYEQYF. The CDR3 bases are TGTGCCAGCAGCATTCCGGGACTAGGCTCCTACGAGCAGTACTTC. The variable domain in full, completed from reference TRBV28 and TRBJ2-7, reads DVKVTQSSRYLVKRTGEKVFLECVQDMDHENMFWYRQDPGLGLRLIYFSYDVKMKEKGDIPEGYSVSREKKERFSLILESASTNQTSMYLCASSIPGLGSYEQYFGPGTRLTVT.

The chain couples TRBV19 to TRBJ1-1, with D perhaps TRBD1 (6 bases). Germline V gene sequence: CDR1 LNHDA, CDR2 SQIVND (reference sequence). There are 11 residues in the CDR3. V lost 7 bases to trimming and J lost 5 bases, with 8 bases between them. The CDR3 coding sequence is TGTGCCAGTATAAGGGGGACTGAAGCTTTCTTT. Amino acid sequence: CASIRGTEAFF.

This clone was observed a single time. This CDR3 is CASPPSSGTDTQYF. The DNA for the CDR3 is TGTGCCAGCCCCCCTAGCTCCGGGACAGATACGCAGTATTTT. The chain joins TRBV2 to TRBJ2-3; possibly TRBD2 for D (5 bases). Germline-derived CDR1 and CDR2 are SNHLY and FYNNEI. The CDR3 runs 14 residues. V was cut by 8 bases and J by 3 bases, with 15 bases left in between.

The V gene is TRBV30, the J gene TRBJ1-2, with D possibly TRBD1 on 6 matching bases. The germline V gene has CDR1 GTSNPN and CDR2 SVGIG (reference sequence). The CDR3 runs 13 residues. The ends were cut back, 2 bases at V and 7 bases at J, with 14 bases in the middle. CDR3 residues: CAWSRQGFGGYTF. The CDR3 DNA reads as TGTGCCTGGAGTAGGCAGGGGTTCGGTGGCTACACCTTC. The full variable domain, rest sourced from reference TRBV30 and TRBJ1-2, is SQTIHQWPATLVQPVGSPLSLECTVEGTSNPNLYWYRQAAGRGLQLLFYSVGIGQISSEVPQNLSASRPQDRQFILSSKKLLLSDSGFYLCAWSRQGFGGYTFGSGTRLTVV.

This chain joins TRBV4-1 and TRBJ2-7, with TRBD1 identical over 8 bases. The length of the CDR3 is 14 residues. V shed 0 bases and J 9 bases; nucleotides not matched to a gene: 7. Germline CDR1 is MGHRA and CDR2 is YSYEKL. CDR3: CASSQDETGAGQYF. The CDR3 DNA reads TGCGCCAGCAGCCAAGACGAGACAGGGGCCGGGCAGTACTTC.

This chain uses TRBV7-8 with TRBJ2-1; weak D call: TRBD2 (7 bases). CDR3 length equals 16 residues. Germline-derived CDR1 and CDR2 are SGHVS and FQNEAQ. V lost 5 bases and J lost 5, with 19 bases in between. CDR3 in DNA: TGTGCCAGCAGCCCCCGGAGGGGAGGGGGGAACAATGAGCAGTTCTTC. It yields the protein CASSPRRGGGNNEQFF.

This chain uses TRBV6-5 with TRBJ2-1; D unresolved. The CDR3 sequence is 14 residues long. The germline V gene has CDR1 MNHEY and CDR2 SVGAGI. V was pared by 8 bases and J by 2 bases, with 13 bases between. DNA of the CDR3: TGTGCCAGCCGACTGGCTGACGCCTACAATGAGCAGTTCTTC. The encoded protein is CASRLADAYNEQFF.

The chain recombines TRBV7-2 with TRBJ2-7, with 10 positions matching TRBD1. The CDR3 sequence is 18 residues long. V was pared by 2 bases and J by 0 bases, with 10 bases of the junction left unmatched. CDR1 SGHTA and CDR2 FQGNSA come from the germline V gene. The CDR3 loop is CASSLSGQGILSSYEQYF. In nucleotides, the CDR3 is TGTGCCAGCAGCTTATCGGGACAGGGGATTTTAAGCTCCTACGAGCAGTACTTC.

V and J are TRBV14 and TRBJ2-5; TRBD1 aligns across 7 bases. Germline loops: CDR1 SGHDN, CDR2 FVKESK. The V segment lost 2 bases and the J segment 1 base; nucleotides outside the gene matches: 1. This CDR3 contains 14 residues. The CDR3 protein is CASSQNRGQETQYF. CDR3 DNA: TGTGCCAGCAGCCAAAACAGGGGCCAAGAGACCCAGTACTTC.